This TCR beta chain was obtained from a study of somatic mutations in cytotoxic T cells in rheumatoid arthritis (dated by TCRdb to about 2017). Background on the whole study: A FACSAria II or Sony SH800 was used to flow-sort some V beta antibody-stained T-cell populations at nearly 100% purity, and TCRB sequencing was also done on sorted V beta1+ cells. In newly diagnosed rheumatoid arthritis without treatment, the study examined if expanded CD8+ T-cell clones harbor somatic mutations, relying on TCRB deep sequencing to characterize clonality. A total of some 68 rheumatoid arthritis patients and about 20 healthy controls underwent TCRB deep sequencing. The median ages of the patient and control groups were essentially identical. General conclusions and limits of the study: Healthy controls showed no age-related increase in CD8+ clonality, whereas patients did (Spearman r ~ 0.49). The expanded CD8+ clones had unknown antigen targets, and not appearing in virus-specific databases did not rule out that they were virus-specific. In 8 out of 65 patients, more than 20% of CD8+ cells belonged to the largest CD8+ clone, while several identical CD8+ TCRB sequences were shared between blood and synovial fluid. Rheumatoid arthritis patients and age-matched healthy controls did not significantly differ in CD8+ T-cell clonality. The finding that TRBV07 was slightly underrepresented in patients was left unadjusted for multiple comparisons.

This clone has only a few counts. No antigen is known for it. No much larger clone is present one base from it, and per-base qualities are unavailable. Genomic DNA underwent TCRB CDR3 sequencing using the immunoSEQ assay. The paper's processing steps were these. The analyses included only productive TCRB rearrangements. Clonality was calculated as a Shannon entropy-based productive clonality index, and a clone was defined by a unique TCRB CDR3 sequence. Repertoire overlap between two samples was calculated from the template counts of each clone relative to total templates per sample. A correlation with a Spearman r of approximately 0.6 was found between V-gene usage by flow cytometry and V-gene usage by TCRB sequencing. Entries here come from immuneACCESS through TCRdb and include only in-frame sequences with V and J called. Some clones fail to appear in such tables; in the studies checked, an unresolved V gene covers under half of the shortfall, and the cause of the remainder is unknown. V and J calls and clone size follow that table, whereas D and trimming were derived from the DNA. The table for this sample lists 15,000 to 20,000 clones; over 70% of them were counted only once. 8% to 11% of the sample goes to the ten largest clones.

The approximately 20 healthy controls were blood donors whose buffy coats were used; they had a median age of approximately 58 years (range about 21-80), and roughly 50% were female. CD4+ and CD8+ cells were isolated by positive magnetic bead selection on an AutoMACS, and purity was checked by flow cytometry. Ficoll-Paque PLUS density gradient separation was used to isolate peripheral blood mononuclear cells. DNA was extracted from CD4-enriched, CD8-enriched or PBMC samples with Nucleospin Tissue or Tissue XS kits and quantified with a Qubit 2.0 fluorometer. CDR1 and CDR2, per the germline V gene, are LGHNA and YSLEER. The germline ends are 9 bases apart after V is trimmed by 0 bases and J by 0 bases. The CDR3 measures 15 amino acids from cysteine to phenylalanine. Only the CDR3 part of the read is kept: 45 bases, read in frame from the first base.

This sequence originates from a woman aged 45-59 years in good health. Sequencing used CD8+ T cells sorted from blood. Here the chain combines TRBV4-3 and TRBJ2-7, with the D gene not confidently named. The DNA is TGCGCCAGCAGCCAAGATTGGGGAAGCTCCTACGAGCAGTACTTC. Translation gives CASSQDWGSSYEQYF.